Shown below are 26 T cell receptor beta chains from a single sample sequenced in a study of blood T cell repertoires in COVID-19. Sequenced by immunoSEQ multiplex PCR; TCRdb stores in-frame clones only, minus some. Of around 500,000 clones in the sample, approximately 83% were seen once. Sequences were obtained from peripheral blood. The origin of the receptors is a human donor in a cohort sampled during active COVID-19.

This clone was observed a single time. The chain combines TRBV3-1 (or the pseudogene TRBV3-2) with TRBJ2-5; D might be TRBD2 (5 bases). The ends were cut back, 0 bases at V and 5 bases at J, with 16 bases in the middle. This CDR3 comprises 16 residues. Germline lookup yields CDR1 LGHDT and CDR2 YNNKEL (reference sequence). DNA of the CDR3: TGTGCCAGCAGCCAAGATCCGTCGCCTAGCACGGAGACCCAGTACTTC. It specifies CASSQDPSPSTETQYF.

In nucleotides, the CDR3 is TGTGCCAGCAGTCGGGGGAATTCACCCCTCCACTTT. As protein: CASSRGNSPLHF. The chain recombines TRBV28 with TRBJ1-6; maybe TRBD1 (5 bases). Looked up from germline, CDR1 is MDHEN and CDR2 is SYDVKM. Trimming removed 5 bases from V and 7 bases from J, with 6 bases in between. The CDR3 has 12 residues.

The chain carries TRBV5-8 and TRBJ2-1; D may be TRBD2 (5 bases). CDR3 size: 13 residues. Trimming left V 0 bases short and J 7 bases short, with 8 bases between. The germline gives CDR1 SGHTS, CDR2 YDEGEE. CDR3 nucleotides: TGTGCCAGCAGCTTGGCCGGGGTTAATGAGCAGTTCTTC. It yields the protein CASSLAGVNEQFF.

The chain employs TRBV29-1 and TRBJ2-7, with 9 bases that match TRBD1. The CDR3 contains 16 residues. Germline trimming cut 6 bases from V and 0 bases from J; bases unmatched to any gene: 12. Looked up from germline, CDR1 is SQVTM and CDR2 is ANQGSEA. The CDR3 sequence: CSVAGTGSSSSYEQYF. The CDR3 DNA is TGCAGCGTCGCCGGGACAGGGTCTTCGAGCTCCTACGAGCAGTACTTC.

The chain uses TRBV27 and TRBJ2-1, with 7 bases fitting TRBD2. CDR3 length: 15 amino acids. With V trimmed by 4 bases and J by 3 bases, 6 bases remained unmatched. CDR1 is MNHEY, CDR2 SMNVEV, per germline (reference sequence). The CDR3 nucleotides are TGTGCCAGCAGTTCTGGACTAGATATCTACAATGAGCAGTTCTTC. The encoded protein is CASSSGLDIYNEQFF.

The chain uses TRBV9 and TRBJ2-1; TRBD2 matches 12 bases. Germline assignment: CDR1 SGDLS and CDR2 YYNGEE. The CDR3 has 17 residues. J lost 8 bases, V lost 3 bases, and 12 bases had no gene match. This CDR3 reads CASSGLAGVGVRDEQFF. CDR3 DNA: TGTGCCAGCAGCGGACTAGCGGGAGTAGGAGTGAGGGATGAGCAGTTCTTC.

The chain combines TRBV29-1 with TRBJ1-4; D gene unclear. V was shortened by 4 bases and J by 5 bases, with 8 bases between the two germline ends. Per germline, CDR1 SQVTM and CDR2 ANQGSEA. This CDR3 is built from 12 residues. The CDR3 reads CSVAPSNEKLFF. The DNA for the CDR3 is TGCAGCGTTGCCCCATCAAATGAAAAACTGTTTTTT.

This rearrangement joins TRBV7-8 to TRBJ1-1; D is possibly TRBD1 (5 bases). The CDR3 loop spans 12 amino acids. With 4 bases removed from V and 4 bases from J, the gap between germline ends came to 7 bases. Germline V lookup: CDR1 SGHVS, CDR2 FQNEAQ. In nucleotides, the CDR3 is TGTGCCAGCAGCTGGACAAGCACTGAAGCTTTCTTT. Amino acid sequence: CASSWTSTEAFF.

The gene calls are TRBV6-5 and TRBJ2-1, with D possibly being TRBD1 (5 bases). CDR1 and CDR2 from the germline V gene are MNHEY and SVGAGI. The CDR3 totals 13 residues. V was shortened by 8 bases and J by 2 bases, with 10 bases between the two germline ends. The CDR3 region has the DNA TGTGCCAGCGACAGCCAAACCTACAATGAGCAGTTCTTC. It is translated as CASDSQTYNEQFF.

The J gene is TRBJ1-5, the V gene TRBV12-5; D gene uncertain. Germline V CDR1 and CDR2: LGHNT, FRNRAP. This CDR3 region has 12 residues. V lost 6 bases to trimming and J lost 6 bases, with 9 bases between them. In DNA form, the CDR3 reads TGTGCTAGTGGGTTTGGGCGTCAGCCCCAGCATTTT. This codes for CASGFGRQPQHF.

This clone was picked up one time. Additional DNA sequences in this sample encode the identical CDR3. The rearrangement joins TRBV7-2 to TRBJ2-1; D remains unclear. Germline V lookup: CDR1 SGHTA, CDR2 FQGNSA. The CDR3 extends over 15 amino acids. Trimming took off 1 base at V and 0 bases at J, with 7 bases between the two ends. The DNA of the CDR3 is TGTGCCAGCAGCTTAGACTCATCCTCCTACAATGAGCAGTTCTTC. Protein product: CASSLDSSSYNEQFF.

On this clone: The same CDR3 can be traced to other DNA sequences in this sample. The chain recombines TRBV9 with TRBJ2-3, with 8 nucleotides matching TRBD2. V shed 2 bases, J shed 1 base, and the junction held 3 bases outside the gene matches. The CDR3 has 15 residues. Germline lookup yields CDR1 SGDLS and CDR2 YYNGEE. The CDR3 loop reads CASSVDSGGTDTQYF. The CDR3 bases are TGTGCCAGCAGCGTGGATAGCGGGGGCACAGATACGCAGTATTTT.

The CDR3 sequence is CASSLQGAEYGYTF. CDR3 DNA: TGTGCCAGCAGTTTACAGGGGGCGGAATATGGCTACACCTTC. The rearrangement uses TRBV28 and TRBJ1-2, with TRBD1 identical over 8 bases. This CDR3 is 14 amino acids long. Germline V gives CDR1 MDHEN, CDR2 SYDVKM. J gave up 5 bases and V 2 bases, and 4 bases lay outside the gene matches.

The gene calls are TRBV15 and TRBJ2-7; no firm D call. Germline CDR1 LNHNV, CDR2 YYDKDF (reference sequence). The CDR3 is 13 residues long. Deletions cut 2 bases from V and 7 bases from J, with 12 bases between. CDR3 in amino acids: CATSRNRVGEQYF. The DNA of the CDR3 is TGTGCCACCAGCAGAAACCGGGTCGGAGAGCAGTACTTC. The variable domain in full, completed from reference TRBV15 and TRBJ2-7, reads DAMVIQNPRYQVTQFGKPVTLSCSQTLNHNVMYWYQQKSSQAPKLLFHYYDKDFNNEADTPDNFQSRRPNTSFCFLDIRSPGLGDTAMYLCATSRNRVGEQYFGPGTRLTVT.

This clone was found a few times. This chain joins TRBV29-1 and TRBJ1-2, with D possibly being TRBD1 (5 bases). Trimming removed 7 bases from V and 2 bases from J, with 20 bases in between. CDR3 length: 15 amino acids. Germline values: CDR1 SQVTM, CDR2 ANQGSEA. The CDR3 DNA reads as TGCAGCGCAGGAATGAAGACAGAAGTAAACTATGGCTACACCTTC. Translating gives CSAGMKTEVNYGYTF.

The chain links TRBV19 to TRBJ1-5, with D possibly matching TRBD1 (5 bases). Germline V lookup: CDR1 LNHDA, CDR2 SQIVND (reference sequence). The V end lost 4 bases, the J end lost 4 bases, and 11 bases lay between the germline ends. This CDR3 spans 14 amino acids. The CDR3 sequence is CASSRQGGNQPQHF. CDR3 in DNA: TGTGCCAGTAGTAGGCAGGGAGGGAATCAGCCCCAGCATTTT.

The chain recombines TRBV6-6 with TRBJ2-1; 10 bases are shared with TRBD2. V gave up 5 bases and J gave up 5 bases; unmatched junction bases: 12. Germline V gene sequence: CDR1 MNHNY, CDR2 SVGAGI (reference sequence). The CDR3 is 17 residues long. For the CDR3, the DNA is TGTGCCAGCAGTCCCGAAATCCTAGCGGGAGTAGACAATGAGCAGTTCTTC. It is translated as CASSPEILAGVDNEQFF.

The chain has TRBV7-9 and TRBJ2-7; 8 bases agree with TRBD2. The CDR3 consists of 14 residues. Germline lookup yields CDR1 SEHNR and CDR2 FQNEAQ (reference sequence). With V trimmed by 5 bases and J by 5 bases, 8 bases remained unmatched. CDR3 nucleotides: TGTGCCAGCAGCCCCCCGCGGGAGGTCGACGAGCAGTACTTC. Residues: CASSPPREVDEQYF.

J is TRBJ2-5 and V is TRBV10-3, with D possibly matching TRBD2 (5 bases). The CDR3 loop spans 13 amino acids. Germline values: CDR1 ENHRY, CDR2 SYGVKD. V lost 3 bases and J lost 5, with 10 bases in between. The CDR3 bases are TGTGCCATCAGTGACGCGGGTTTGGAGACCCAGTACTTC. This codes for CAISDAGLETQYF.

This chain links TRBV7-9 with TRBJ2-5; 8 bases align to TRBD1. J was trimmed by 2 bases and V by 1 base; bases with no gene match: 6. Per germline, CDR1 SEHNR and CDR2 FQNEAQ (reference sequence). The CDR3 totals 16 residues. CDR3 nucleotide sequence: TGTGCCAGCAGCTTAGGTGGCAGGGGGCGACAAGAGACCCAGTACTTC. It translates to CASSLGGRGRQETQYF.

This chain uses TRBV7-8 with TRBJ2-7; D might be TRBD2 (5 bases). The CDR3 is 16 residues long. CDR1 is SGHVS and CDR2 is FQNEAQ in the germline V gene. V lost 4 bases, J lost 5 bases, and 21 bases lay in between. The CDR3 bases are TGTGCCAGCAGCTCGTCTTCCCCTCGGAGGCAGGACGAGCAGTACTTC. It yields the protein CASSSSSPRRQDEQYF. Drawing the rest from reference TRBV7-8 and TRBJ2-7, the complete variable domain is GAGVSQSPRYKVAKRGQDVALRCDPISGHVSLFWYQQALGQGPEFLTYFQNEAQLDKSGLPSDRFFAERPEGSVSTLKIQRTQQEDSAVYLCASSSSSPRRQDEQYFGPGTRLTVT.

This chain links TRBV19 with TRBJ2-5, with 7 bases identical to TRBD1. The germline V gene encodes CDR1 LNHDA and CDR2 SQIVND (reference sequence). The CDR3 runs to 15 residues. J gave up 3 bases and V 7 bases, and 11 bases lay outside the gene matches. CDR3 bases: TGTGCCAGTACCCAGATGCCGGGGACAGAAGAGACCCAGTACTTC. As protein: CASTQMPGTEETQYF.

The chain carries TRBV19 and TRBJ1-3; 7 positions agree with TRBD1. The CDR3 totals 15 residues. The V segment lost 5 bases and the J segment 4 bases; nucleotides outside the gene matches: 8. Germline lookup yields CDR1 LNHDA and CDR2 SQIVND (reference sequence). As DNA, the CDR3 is TGTGCCAGTAGTCTCCAGACAGGGAACGGAAACACCATATATTTT. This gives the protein CASSLQTGNGNTIYF.

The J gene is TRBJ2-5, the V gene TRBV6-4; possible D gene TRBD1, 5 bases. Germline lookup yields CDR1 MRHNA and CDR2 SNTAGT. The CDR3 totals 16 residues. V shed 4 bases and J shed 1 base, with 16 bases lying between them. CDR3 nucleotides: TGTGCCAGCAGTGGTTATAGCCGACAGCTCCAAGAGACCCAGTACTTC. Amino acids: CASSGYSRQLQETQYF.

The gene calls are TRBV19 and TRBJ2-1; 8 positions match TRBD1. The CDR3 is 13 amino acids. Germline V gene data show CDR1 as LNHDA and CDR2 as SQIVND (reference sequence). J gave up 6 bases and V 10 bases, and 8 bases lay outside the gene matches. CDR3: CATGQVRGNEQFF. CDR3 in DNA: TGTGCCACGGGACAGGTGAGGGGCAATGAGCAGTTCTTC.

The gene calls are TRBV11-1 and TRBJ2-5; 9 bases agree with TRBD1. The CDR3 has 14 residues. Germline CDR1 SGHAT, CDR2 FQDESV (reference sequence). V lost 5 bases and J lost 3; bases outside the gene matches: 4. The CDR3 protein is CASSIWTGEETQYF. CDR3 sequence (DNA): TGTGCCAGCAGCATATGGACAGGGGAAGAGACCCAGTACTTC.